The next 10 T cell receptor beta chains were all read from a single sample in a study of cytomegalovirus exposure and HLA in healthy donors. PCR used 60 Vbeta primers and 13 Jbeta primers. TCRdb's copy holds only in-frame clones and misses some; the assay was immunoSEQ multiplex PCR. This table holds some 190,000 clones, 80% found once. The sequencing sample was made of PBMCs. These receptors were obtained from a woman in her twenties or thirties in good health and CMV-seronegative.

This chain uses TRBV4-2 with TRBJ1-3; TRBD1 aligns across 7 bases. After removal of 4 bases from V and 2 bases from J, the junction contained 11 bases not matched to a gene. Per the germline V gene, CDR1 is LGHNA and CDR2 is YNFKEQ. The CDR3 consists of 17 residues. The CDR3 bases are TGTGCCAGCAGCCGGACAGGCAAGTGGATAGCTGGAAACACCATATATTTT. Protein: CASSRTGKWIAGNTIYF.

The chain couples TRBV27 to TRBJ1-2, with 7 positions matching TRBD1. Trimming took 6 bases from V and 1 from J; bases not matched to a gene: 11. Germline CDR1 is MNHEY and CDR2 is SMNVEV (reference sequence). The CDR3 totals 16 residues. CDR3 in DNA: TGTGCCAGCAGCCCAGGCGGGGCAGGGGGTAACTATGGCTACACCTTC. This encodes CASSPGGAGGNYGYTF.

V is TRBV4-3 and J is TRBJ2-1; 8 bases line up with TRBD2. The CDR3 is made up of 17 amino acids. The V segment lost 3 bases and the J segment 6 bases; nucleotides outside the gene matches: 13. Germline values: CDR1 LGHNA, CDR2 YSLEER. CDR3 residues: CASSQGRASGPINEQFF. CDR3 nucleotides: TGCGCCAGCAGCCAGGGGCGCGCTAGCGGGCCCATCAATGAGCAGTTCTTC.

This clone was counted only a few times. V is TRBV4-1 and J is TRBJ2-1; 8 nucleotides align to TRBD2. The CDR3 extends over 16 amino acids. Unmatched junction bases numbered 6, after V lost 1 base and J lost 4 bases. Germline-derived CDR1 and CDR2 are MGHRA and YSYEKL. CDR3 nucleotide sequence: TGCGCCAGCAGCCAAGTTGGGGGACTAGAGTACAATGAGCAGTTCTTC. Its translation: CASSQVGGLEYNEQFF.

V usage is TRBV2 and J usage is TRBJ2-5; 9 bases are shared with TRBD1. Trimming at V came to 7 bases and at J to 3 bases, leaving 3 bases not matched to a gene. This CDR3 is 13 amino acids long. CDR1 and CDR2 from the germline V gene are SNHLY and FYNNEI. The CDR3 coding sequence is TGTGCCAGCAAGTGGGACAGGGAAGAGACCCAGTACTTC. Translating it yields CASKWDREETQYF.

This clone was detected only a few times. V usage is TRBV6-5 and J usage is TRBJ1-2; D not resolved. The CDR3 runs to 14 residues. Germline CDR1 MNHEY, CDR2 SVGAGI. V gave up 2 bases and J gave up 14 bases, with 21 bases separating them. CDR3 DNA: TGTGCCAGCAGTTACATAGCCAGCCCTGTCGCTGTAACCTTC. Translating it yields CASSYIASPVAVTF.

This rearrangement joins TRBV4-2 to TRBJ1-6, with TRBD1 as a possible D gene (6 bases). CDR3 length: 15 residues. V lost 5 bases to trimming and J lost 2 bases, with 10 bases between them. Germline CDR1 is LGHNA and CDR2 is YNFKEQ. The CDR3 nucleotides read TGTGCCAGCAGCTCGGCAGGGGCCTATAATTCACCCCTCCACTTT. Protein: CASSSAGAYNSPLHF.

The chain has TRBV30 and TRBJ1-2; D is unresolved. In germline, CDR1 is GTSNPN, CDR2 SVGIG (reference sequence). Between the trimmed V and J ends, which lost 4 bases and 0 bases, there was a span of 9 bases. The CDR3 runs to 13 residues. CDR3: CAWTPTSNYGYTF. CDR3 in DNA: TGTGCCTGGACCCCAACATCTAACTATGGCTACACCTTC. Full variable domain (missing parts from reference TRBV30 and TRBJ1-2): SQTIHQWPATLVQPVGSPLSLECTVEGTSNPNLYWYRQAAGRGLQLLFYSVGIGQISSEVPQNLSASRPQDRQFILSSKKLLLSDSGFYLCAWTPTSNYGYTFGSGTRLTVV.

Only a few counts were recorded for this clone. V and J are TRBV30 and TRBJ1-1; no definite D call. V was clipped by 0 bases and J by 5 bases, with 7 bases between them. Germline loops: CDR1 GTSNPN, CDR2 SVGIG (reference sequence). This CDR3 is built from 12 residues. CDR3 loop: CAWSVSVTEAFF. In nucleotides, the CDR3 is TGTGCCTGGAGTGTGTCCGTAACTGAAGCTTTCTTT.

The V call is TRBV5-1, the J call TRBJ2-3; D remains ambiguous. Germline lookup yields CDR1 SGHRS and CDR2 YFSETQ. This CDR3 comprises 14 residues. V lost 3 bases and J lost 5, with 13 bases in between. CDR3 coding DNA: TGCGCCAGCAGCTCCCGACATGCCCAAGATACGCAGTATTTT. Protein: CASSSRHAQDTQYF.